This TCR beta chain was observed in a study of cytomegalovirus exposure and HLA in healthy donors. CDR1 and CDR2 (germline): MGHRA, YSYEKL. After removal of 4 bases from V and 0 bases from J, the junction contained 4 bases not matched to a gene. This CDR3 is 15 amino acids long. The PCR had 60 Vbeta and 13 Jbeta primers. Sequencing was performed with immunoSEQ multiplex PCR; in TCRdb, only in-frame clones are kept and a portion is missing. The sample lists around 220,000 clones; more than 65% were seen once. Sequenced input: PBMCs. The clonotype comes from a woman aged 25-40 years in good health and CMV-seronegative. This rearrangement joins TRBV4-1 to TRBJ1-1, with 8 bases that match TRBD1. CDR3 sequence: CASSRQGPMNTEAFF. As DNA, the CDR3 is TGCGCCAGCAGCCGACAGGGGCCAATGAACACTGAAGCTTTCTTT.